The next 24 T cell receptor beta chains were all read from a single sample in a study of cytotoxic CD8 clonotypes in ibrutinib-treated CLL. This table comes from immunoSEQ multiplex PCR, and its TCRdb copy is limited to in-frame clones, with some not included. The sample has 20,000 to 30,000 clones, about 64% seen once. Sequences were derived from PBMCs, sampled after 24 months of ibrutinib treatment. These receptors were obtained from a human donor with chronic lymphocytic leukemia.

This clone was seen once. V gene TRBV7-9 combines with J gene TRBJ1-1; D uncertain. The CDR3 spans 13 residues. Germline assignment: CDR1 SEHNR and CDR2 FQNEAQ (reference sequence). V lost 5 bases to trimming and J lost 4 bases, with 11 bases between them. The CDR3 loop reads CASSPPLGTEAFF. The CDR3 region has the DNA TGTGCCAGCAGCCCTCCGTTGGGCACTGAAGCTTTCTTT.

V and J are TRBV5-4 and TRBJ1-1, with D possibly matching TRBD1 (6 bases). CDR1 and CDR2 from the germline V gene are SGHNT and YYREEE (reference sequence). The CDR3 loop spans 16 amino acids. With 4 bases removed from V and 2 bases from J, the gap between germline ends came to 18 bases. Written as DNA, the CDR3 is TGTGCCAGCAGCCGTGCTAGGGGACACTCAAACACTGAAGCTTTCTTT. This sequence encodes CASSRARGHSNTEAFF.

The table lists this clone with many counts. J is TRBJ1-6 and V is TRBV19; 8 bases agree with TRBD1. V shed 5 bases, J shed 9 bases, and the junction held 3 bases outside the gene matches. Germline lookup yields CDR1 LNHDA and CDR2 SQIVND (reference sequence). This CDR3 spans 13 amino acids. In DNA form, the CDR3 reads TGTGCCAGTAGTGGACAGGGAGGTTCACCCCTCCACTTT. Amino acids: CASSGQGGSPLHF.

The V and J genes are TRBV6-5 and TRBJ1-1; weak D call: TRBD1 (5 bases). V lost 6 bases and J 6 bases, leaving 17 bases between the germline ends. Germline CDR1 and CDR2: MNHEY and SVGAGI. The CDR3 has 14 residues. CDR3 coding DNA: TGTGCCAGCAGACTTACAGGCCGGGTCGCTGAAGCTTTCTTT. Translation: CASRLTGRVAEAFF.

CDR3 sequence reads: CASSVAWGTEAFF. The CDR3 nucleotides are TGTGCCAGCAGCGTAGCGTGGGGCACTGAAGCTTTCTTT. The chain carries TRBV9 and TRBJ1-1; D unresolved. CDR3 size: 13 residues. The germline CDR1 and CDR2 sequences are SGDLS and YYNGEE. The germline V and J ends were trimmed by 0 bases and 4 bases, with 7 bases remaining between them.

The CDR3 sequence: CASSRLWAGPNAEAFF. In DNA form, the CDR3 reads TGCGCCAGCAGCCGGCTCTGGGCAGGGCCTAACGCTGAAGCTTTCTTT. The V gene is TRBV4-1, the J gene TRBJ1-1; D may be TRBD1 (5 bases). This CDR3 spans 16 amino acids. V gave up 4 bases and J gave up 6 bases, with 21 bases separating them. Germline V CDR1 and CDR2: MGHRA, YSYEKL.

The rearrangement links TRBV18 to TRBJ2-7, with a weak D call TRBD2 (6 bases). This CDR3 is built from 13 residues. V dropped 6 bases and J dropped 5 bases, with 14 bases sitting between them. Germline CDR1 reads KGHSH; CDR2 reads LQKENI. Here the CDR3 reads CASSPNSGDEQYF. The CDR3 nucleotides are TGTGCCAGCTCGCCAAACTCGGGGGACGAGCAGTACTTC.

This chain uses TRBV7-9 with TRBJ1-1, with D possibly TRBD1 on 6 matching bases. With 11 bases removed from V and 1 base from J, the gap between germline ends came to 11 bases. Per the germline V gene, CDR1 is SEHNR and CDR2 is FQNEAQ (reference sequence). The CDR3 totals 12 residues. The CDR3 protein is CAGIGGNTEAFF. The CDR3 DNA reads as TGTGCCGGCATAGGGGGGAACACTGAAGCTTTCTTT.

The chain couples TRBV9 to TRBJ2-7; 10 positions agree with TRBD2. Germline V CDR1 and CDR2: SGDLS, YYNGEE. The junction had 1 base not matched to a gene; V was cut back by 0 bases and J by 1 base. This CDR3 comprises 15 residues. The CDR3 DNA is TGTGCCAGCAGCGTAGGTAGCGGGGGGTCCTACGAGCAGTACTTC. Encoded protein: CASSVGSGGSYEQYF.

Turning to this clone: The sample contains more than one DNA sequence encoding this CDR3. CDR3 in DNA: TGTGCCAGCAGTCCGGGACGGAGGCCCTATGGCTACACCTTC. This gives the protein CASSPGRRPYGYTF. This chain connects TRBV14 to TRBJ1-2; tentative D call: TRBD1 (5 bases). The germline V gene encodes CDR1 SGHDN and CDR2 FVKESK. The CDR3 is 14 amino acids. Deletions cut 6 bases from V and 4 bases from J, with 15 bases between.

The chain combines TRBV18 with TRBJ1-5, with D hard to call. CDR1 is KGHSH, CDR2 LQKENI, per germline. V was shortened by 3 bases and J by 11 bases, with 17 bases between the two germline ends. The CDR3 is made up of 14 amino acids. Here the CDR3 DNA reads TGTGCCAGCTCACCCTACAACGGGGATCGGGCCCAGCATTTT. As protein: CASSPYNGDRAQHF. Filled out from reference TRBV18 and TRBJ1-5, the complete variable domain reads NAGVMQNPRHLVRRRGQEARLRCSPMKGHSHVYWYRQLPEEGLKFMVYLQKENIIDESGMPKERFSAEFPKEGPSILRIQQVVRGDSAAYFCASSPYNGDRAQHFGDGTRLSIL.

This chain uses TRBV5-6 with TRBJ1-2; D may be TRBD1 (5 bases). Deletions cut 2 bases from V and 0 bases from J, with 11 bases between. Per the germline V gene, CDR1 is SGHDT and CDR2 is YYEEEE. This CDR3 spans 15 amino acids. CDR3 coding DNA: TGTGCCAGCAGCTTAGGGGCGCTTCCTAACTATGGCTACACCTTC. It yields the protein CASSLGALPNYGYTF.

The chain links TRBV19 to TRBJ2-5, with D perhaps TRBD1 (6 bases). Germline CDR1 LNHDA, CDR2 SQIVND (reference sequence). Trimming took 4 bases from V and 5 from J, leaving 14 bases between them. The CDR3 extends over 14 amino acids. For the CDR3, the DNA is TGTGCCAGTAGTAACCGGGACATCCCCGAGACCCAGTACTTC. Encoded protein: CASSNRDIPETQYF.

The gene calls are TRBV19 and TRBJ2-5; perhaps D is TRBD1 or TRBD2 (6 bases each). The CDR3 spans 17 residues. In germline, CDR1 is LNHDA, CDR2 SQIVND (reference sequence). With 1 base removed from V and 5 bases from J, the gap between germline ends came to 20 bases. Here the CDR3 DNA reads TGTGCCAGTAGTATAGGCTCGAAACGGGGGCTGGCCGAGACCCAGTACTTC. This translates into CASSIGSKRGLAETQYF.

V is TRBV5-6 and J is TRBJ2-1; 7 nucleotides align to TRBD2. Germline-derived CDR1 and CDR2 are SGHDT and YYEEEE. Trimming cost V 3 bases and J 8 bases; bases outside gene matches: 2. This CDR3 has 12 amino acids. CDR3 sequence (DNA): TGTGCCAGCAGCTCGGGGGGAGATGAGCAGTTCTTC. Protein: CASSSGGDEQFF.

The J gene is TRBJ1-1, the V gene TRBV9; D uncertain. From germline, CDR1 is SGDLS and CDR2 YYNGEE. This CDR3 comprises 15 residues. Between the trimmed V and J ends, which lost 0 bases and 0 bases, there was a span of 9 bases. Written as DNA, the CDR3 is TGTGCCAGCAGCGTAGAACCCCAGGTGAACACTGAAGCTTTCTTT. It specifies CASSVEPQVNTEAFF.

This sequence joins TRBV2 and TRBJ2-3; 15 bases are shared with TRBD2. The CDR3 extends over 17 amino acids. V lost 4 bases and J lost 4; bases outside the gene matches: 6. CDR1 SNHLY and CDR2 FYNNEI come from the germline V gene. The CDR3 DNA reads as TGTGCCAGCAGTGCAGGACTAGCGGGGGGGCCGGCAGATACGCAGTATTTT. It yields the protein CASSAGLAGGPADTQYF.

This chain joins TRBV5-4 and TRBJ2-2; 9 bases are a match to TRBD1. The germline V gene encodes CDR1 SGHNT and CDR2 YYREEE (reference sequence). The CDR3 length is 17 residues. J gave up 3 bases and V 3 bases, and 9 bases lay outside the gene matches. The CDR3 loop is CASSSDWGQGYTGELFF. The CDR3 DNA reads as TGTGCCAGCAGCTCCGATTGGGGACAGGGATACACCGGGGAGCTGTTTTTT.

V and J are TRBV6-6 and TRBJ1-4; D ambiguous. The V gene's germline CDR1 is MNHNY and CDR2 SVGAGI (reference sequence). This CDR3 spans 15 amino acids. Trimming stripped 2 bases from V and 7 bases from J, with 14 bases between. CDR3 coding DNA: TGTGCCAGCAGTTACGGGTCGGACCACCGTGAAAAACTGTTTTTT. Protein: CASSYGSDHREKLFF.

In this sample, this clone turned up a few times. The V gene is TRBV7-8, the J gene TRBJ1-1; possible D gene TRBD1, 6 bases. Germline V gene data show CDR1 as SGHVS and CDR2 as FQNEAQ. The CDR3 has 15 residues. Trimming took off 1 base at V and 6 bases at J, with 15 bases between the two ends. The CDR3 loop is CASSLEWGRGSEAFF. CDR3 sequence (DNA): TGTGCCAGCAGCTTAGAATGGGGGCGCGGATCTGAAGCTTTCTTT.

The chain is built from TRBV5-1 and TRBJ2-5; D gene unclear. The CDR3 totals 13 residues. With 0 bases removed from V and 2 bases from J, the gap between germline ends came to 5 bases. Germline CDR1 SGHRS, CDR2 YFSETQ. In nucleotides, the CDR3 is TGCGCCAGCAGCTTGGATACGCAAGAGACCCAGTACTTC. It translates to CASSLDTQETQYF.

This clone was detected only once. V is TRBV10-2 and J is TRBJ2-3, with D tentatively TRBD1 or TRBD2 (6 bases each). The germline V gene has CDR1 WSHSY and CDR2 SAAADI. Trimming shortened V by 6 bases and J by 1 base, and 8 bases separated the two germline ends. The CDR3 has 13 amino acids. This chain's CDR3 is CASRGGGTDTQYF. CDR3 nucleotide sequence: TGCGCCAGCAGGGGGGGCGGCACAGATACGCAGTATTTT.

CDR3 residues: CASGTDSPLHF. CDR3 sequence (DNA): TGTGCCAGTGGGACAGATTCACCCCTCCACTTT. The chain combines TRBV19 with TRBJ1-6, with 7 bases aligning to TRBD1. The CDR3 sequence is 11 residues long. The V segment lost 8 bases and the J segment 8 bases; nucleotides outside the gene matches: 0. The V gene's germline CDR1 is LNHDA and CDR2 SQIVND (reference sequence).

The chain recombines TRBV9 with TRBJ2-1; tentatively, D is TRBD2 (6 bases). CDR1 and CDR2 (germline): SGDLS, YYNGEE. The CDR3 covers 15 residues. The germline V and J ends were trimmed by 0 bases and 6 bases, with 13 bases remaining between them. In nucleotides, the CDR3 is TGTGCCAGCAGCGTAGGCGGGGCCCACGCCAATGAGCAGTTCTTC. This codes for CASSVGGAHANEQFF.